This T cell receptor beta chain came from a study of T cell responses to AZD1222 COVID-19 vaccine. In germline, CDR1 is SNHLY, CDR2 FYNNEI. With V trimmed by 1 base and J by 4 bases, 7 bases remained unmatched. CDR3 size: 16 residues. Repertoires were generated with immunoSEQ multiplex PCR, while TCRdb's copy carries only in-frame clones and drops some. The table lists about 130,000 clones, about 93% of them singletons. This chain connects TRBV2 to TRBJ2-1, with 7 bases matching TRBD2. The source of this sequence is an adult in good health. Sample: peripheral blood, taken on day 0 of AZD1222 vaccination. The CDR3 region is CASSEVRLAVYNEQFF. Here the CDR3 DNA reads TGTGCCAGCAGTGAAGTCCGGCTAGCGGTATACAATGAGCAGTTCTTC.